Following are 22 T cell receptor beta chains from one sample sequenced in a study of response to subunit inactivated influenza vaccine. Via MiXCR, TCRdb re-called the RT-PCR reads, giving one row per CDR3 protein. Among around 580,000 distinct CDR3 sequences, around 13% were seen once, and the ten largest hold roughly 10%. This specimen was PBMCs from blood, taken about 11 days after vaccination. The receptors were gathered from a man aged 50 or older who received an inactivated influenza vaccine.

This clonotype has only a few counts. The V call is TRBV5-6, the J call TRBJ2-7; a weak D match, TRBD1 (5 bases). CDR1 and CDR2 (germline): SGHDT, YYEEEE. The CDR3 has 15 residues. V was trimmed by 4 bases and J by 2 bases, leaving 16 bases between them. The CDR3 is CASSKPRAGTYEQYF. The CDR3 nucleotides read TGTGCCAGCAGCAAACCTCGGGCAGGGACCTACGAGCAGTACTTC.

The chain links TRBV12-3 or TRBV12-4 to TRBJ2-5, with D perhaps given as TRBD1 or TRBD2 (6 bases each). V lost 5 bases and J lost 4, with 11 bases in between. There are 13 residues in the CDR3. The CDR3 reads CASSRRGAETQYF. Here the CDR3 DNA reads TGTGCCAGCAGTCGGAGGGGGGCAGAGACCCAGTACTTC.

The V and J genes are TRBV3-1 and TRBJ1-1; D is undetermined. Trimming removed 2 bases from V and 4 bases from J, with 11 bases in between. CDR1 and CDR2 (germline): LGHDT, YNNKEL (reference sequence). CDR3 length equals 14 residues. Here the CDR3 DNA reads TGTGCCAGCAGCCAATCGGGTCGGACCACTGAAGCTTTCTTT. Translation gives CASSQSGRTTEAFF. The variable domain in full, completed from reference TRBV3-1 and TRBJ1-1, reads DTAVSQTPKYLVTQMGNDKSIKCEQNLGHDTMYWYKQDSKKFLKIMFSYNNKELIINETVPNRFSPKSPDKAHLNLHINSLELGDSAVYFCASSQSGRTTEAFFGQGTRLTVV.

The gene calls are TRBV6-6 and TRBJ2-3; D uncertain. The germline V gene encodes CDR1 MNHNY and CDR2 SVGAGI (reference sequence). The CDR3 is made up of 13 amino acids. V lost 4 bases and J lost 1, with 6 bases in between. The CDR3 loop is CASSSTRTDTQYF. CDR3 nucleotides: TGTGCCAGCAGTTCCACTCGCACAGATACGCAGTATTTT.

V is TRBV12-3 or TRBV12-4 and J is TRBJ2-5; 8 bases fit TRBD1. This CDR3 spans 15 amino acids. The ends lost 3 bases at V and 5 bases at J; junction bases unmatched: 8. This CDR3 is CASSFRVSGGETQYF. The CDR3 bases are TGTGCCAGCAGTTTCCGGGTATCAGGGGGCGAGACCCAGTACTTC.

This clonotype was observed a few times. The chain uses TRBV6-2 or TRBV6-3 and TRBJ1-1, with D hard to call. V gave up 5 bases and J gave up 1 base, with 14 bases separating them. CDR3 length: 15 residues. Germline V lookup: CDR1 MNHEY, CDR2 SVGEGT. CDR3 in DNA: TGTGCCAGCAGTCCAGCAGGCCTGACGAACACTGAAGCTTTCTTT. Translated: CASSPAGLTNTEAFF.

This rearrangement joins TRBV2 to TRBJ2-7, with TRBD2 as a possible D gene (5 bases). CDR3 length equals 13 residues. V lost 8 bases, J lost 3 bases, and 14 bases lay in between. Germline V gene sequence: CDR1 SNHLY, CDR2 FYNNEI. For the CDR3, the DNA is TGTGCCAGCCGGGGTGCCTCTTACTACGAGCAGTACTTC. It is translated as CASRGASYYEQYF.

This chain joins TRBV19 and TRBJ1-5, with D possibly being TRBD1 (6 bases). CDR1 is LNHDA and CDR2 is SQIVND in the germline V gene (reference sequence). The CDR3 loop spans 14 amino acids. V lost 6 bases, J lost 9 bases, and 18 bases lay in between. The CDR3 nucleotides read TGTGCCAGTAGACCACAGGGACAAGGGGGGCCCCAGCATTTT. Encoded protein: CASRPQGQGGPQHF.

This chain joins TRBV7-2 and TRBJ2-3; 9 nucleotides match TRBD2. The CDR3 is 15 residues long. CDR1 and CDR2 from the germline V gene are SGHTA and FQGNSA. Losses at the gene ends were 3 bases for V and 4 bases for J; bases not matched to a gene: 5. DNA of the CDR3: TGTGCCAGCAGCTTCCCGGGACTAGCTTCAGATACGCAGTATTTT. Its protein is CASSFPGLASDTQYF. The entire variable domain, with the rest obtained from reference TRBV7-2 and TRBJ2-3, is as follows: GAGVSQSPSNKVTEKGKDVELRCDPISGHTALYWYRQSLGQGLEFLIYFQGNSAPDKSGLPSDRFSAERTGGSVSTLTIQRTQQEDSAVYLCASSFPGLASDTQYFGPGTRLTVL.

This chain links TRBV7-9 with TRBJ1-6, with no clear D. The CDR3 has 13 residues. Trimming removed 2 bases from V and 7 bases from J, with 6 bases in between. Germline CDR1 reads SEHNR; CDR2 reads FQNEAQ (reference sequence). The CDR3 DNA sequence: TGTGCCAGCAGCTTATCGGCCAATTCACCCCTCCACTTT. It codes for CASSLSANSPLHF. Using reference TRBV7-9 and TRBJ1-6 for the parts outside the CDR3, the full variable domain is DTGVSQNPRHKITKRGQNVTFRCDPISEHNRLYWYRQTLGQGPEFLTYFQNEAQLEKSRLLSDRFSAERPKGSFSTLEIQRTEQGDSAMYLCASSLSANSPLHFGNGTRLTVT.

The rearrangement joins TRBV5-6 to TRBJ1-4; no firm D call. Trimming took 3 bases from V and 4 from J, leaving 10 bases between them. Germline CDR1 SGHDT, CDR2 YYEEEE. The CDR3 totals 14 residues. The CDR3, as DNA: TGTGCCAGCAGCTCCCGGGCCAATAATGAAAAACTGTTTTTT. The encoded protein is CASSSRANNEKLFF.

V gene TRBV3-1 combines with J gene TRBJ2-4; D possibly corresponds to TRBD2 (6 bases). V lost 4 bases and J lost 6, with 16 bases in between. From germline, CDR1 is LGHDT and CDR2 YNNKEL (reference sequence). CDR3 length: 15 amino acids. The CDR3 loop is CASSPRVAGRNIQYF. The DNA of the CDR3 is TGTGCCAGCAGCCCCCGGGTCGCGGGGAGAAACATTCAGTACTTC. Combining the CDR3 with reference TRBV3-1 and TRBJ2-4 gives the whole variable domain DTAVSQTPKYLVTQMGNDKSIKCEQNLGHDTMYWYKQDSKKFLKIMFSYNNKELIINETVPNRFSPKSPDKAHLNLHINSLELGDSAVYFCASSPRVAGRNIQYFGAGTRLSVL.

This clonotype was seen a few times. The gene calls are TRBV28 and TRBJ1-2; 9 positions agree with TRBD1. The CDR3 sequence is 12 residues long. The V segment lost 3 bases and the J segment 12 bases; nucleotides outside the gene matches: 5. The germline V gene has CDR1 MDHEN and CDR2 SYDVKM. CDR3: CASSLGTGTDTF. CDR3 in DNA: TGTGCCAGCAGTTTGGGGACAGGGACGGACACCTTC.

This clonotype appeared a few times. DNA of the CDR3: TGTGCCAGCAGCTTAAGCCGACTAGCTGGAGAGACCCAGTACTTC. Residues: CASSLSRLAGETQYF. The gene calls are TRBV11-1 and TRBJ2-5, with 7 bases matching TRBD2. Germline assignment: CDR1 SGHAT and CDR2 FQDESV (reference sequence). The CDR3 extends over 15 amino acids. The trim removed 2 bases at V and 4 bases at J, leaving 7 bases unmatched. Full variable domain (missing parts from reference TRBV11-1 and TRBJ2-5): EAEVAQSPRYKITEKSQAVAFWCDPISGHATLYWYRQILGQGPELLVQFQDESVVDDSQLPKDRFSAERLKGVDSTLKIQPAELGDSAMYLCASSLSRLAGETQYFGPGTRLLVL.

This clonotype occurred many times. J is TRBJ2-1 and V is TRBV7-9; D might be TRBD1 (5 bases). Germline V lookup: CDR1 SEHNR, CDR2 FQNEAQ (reference sequence). This CDR3 contains 12 residues. V lost 5 bases and J 10 bases, leaving 12 bases between the germline ends. The CDR3 here is CASSPGGAEQFF. CDR3 coding DNA: TGTGCCAGCAGCCCAGGTGGGGCAGAGCAGTTCTTC. The variable domain in full, completed from reference TRBV7-9 and TRBJ2-1, reads DTGVSQNPRHKITKRGQNVTFRCDPISEHNRLYWYRQTLGQGPEFLTYFQNEAQLEKSRLLSDRFSAERPKGSFSTLEIQRTEQGDSAMYLCASSPGGAEQFFGPGTRLTVL.

This clonotype was counted a few times. The rearrangement uses TRBV4-3 and TRBJ2-5; 8 nucleotides line up with TRBD1. Germline V gives CDR1 LGHNA, CDR2 YSLEER. This CDR3 spans 14 amino acids. The trim removed 2 bases at V and 2 bases at J, leaving 1 base unmatched. CDR3 sequence (DNA): TGCGCCAGCAGCCAATGGACAGGGCAAGAGACCCAGTACTTC. Translating it yields CASSQWTGQETQYF.

This clonotype was picked up a small number of times. The rearrangement uses TRBV29-1 and TRBJ1-5; D perhaps matches TRBD1 (5 bases). Germline assignment: CDR1 SQVTM and CDR2 ANQGSEA. CDR3 length equals 13 residues. Trimming removed 1 base from V and 7 bases from J, with 11 bases in between. The chain's CDR3 is CSVEVGGKQPQHF. The CDR3 nucleotides are TGCAGCGTTGAAGTGGGGGGAAAGCAGCCCCAGCATTTT.

The table lists this clonotype with a few counts. The chain recombines TRBV20-1 with TRBJ2-7, with no clear D. Looked up from germline, CDR1 is DFQATT and CDR2 is SNEGSKA (reference sequence). V was cut by 1 base and J by 1 base, with 8 bases left in between. The CDR3 is 13 amino acids. CDR3 sequence (DNA): TGCAGTGCTAGAGGTTTCTTTTCCTACGAGCAGTACTTC. Translated: CSARGFFSYEQYF.

The table lists this clonotype with a few counts. V is TRBV12-3 or TRBV12-4 and J is TRBJ2-1; tentatively, D is TRBD2 (6 bases). The CDR3 sequence is 13 residues long. Trimming pared 6 bases from V and 8 bases from J, leaving 14 bases between. The DNA of the CDR3 is TGTGCCAGCAGGGGCGGGGTTGGAGATGAGCAGTTCTTC. It yields the protein CASRGGVGDEQFF.

The gene calls are TRBV5-1 and TRBJ2-7, with D perhaps given as TRBD1 or TRBD2 (5 bases each). V dropped 0 bases and J dropped 5 bases, with 12 bases sitting between them. Germline CDR1 and CDR2: SGHRS and YFSETQ. The CDR3 covers 14 residues. CDR3 sequence reads: CASSLVVGTNEQYF. DNA for the CDR3: TGCGCCAGCAGCTTGGTTGTCGGGACGAACGAGCAGTACTTC.

This clonotype was seen ten or more times. V and J are TRBV5-6 and TRBJ1-1; D might be TRBD1 (5 bases). CDR3 length: 18 residues. Trimming left V 0 bases short and J 0 bases short, with 18 bases between. Germline V CDR1 and CDR2: SGHDT, YYEEEE. This chain's CDR3 is CASSLGQRLVKLNTEAFF. In nucleotides, the CDR3 is TGTGCCAGCAGCTTGGGACAGCGGCTAGTAAAATTGAACACTGAAGCTTTCTTT.

This clonotype was detected ten times or more. J is TRBJ2-2 and V is TRBV7-2; D might be TRBD1 (6 bases). The V and J ends lost 1 base and 2 bases respectively, with 11 bases between them. Germline CDR1 reads SGHTA; CDR2 reads FQGNSA. The CDR3 loop spans 16 amino acids. CDR3 amino acids: CASSLGGTLNTGELFF. The DNA of the CDR3 is TGTGCCAGCAGCTTAGGAGGGACATTAAACACCGGGGAGCTGTTTTTT. Full variable domain (remainder filled in from reference TRBV7-2 and TRBJ2-2): GAGVSQSPSNKVTEKGKDVELRCDPISGHTALYWYRQSLGQGLEFLIYFQGNSAPDKSGLPSDRFSAERTGGSVSTLTIQRTQQEDSAVYLCASSLGGTLNTGELFFGEGSRLTVL.